In this sample, the clone carrying this T cell receptor (beta chain) turned up once. This record comes from a study of low-dose radiotherapy and immunotherapy resistance in tumors. TRAV- and TRBV-specific primers, spanning alpha and beta chains, primed first-strand cDNA. TCRs underwent roughly 20 PCR cycles of amplification with a constant-region primer and V-primer adapter. One entry per CDR3 protein, called by TCRdb with MiXCR from the reads. The table has over 9,500 distinct CDR3 sequences, approximately 51% seen once. V was pared by 0 bases and J by 7 bases, with 2 bases between. Germline-derived CDR1 and CDR2 are KGHDR and SFDVKD. The CDR3 contains 12 residues.

The chain employs TRBV24-1 and TRBJ2-2; D gene ambiguous. The sequence derives from a human donor with advanced metastatic prostate, ovarian, gallbladder or colorectal cancer (not recorded which). This table probably holds off-target reads from a library built for another chain. The CDR3 is CATSDLGGELFF. DNA of the CDR3: TGTGCCACCAGTGATTTGGGCGGGGAGCTGTTTTTT.